This T cell receptor (beta chain) was observed in a study of T cells of healthy individuals. TCRdb called the 5' RACE reads again in MiXCR, with one record for every CDR3 protein. The data hold 65,000 to 95,000 distinct CDR3 sequences, with 4% to 5.5% observed a single time. This clonotype was observed at least ten times. CDR3 length: 15 amino acids. Per the germline V gene, CDR1 is MRHNA and CDR2 is SNTAGT. The V and J ends lost 6 bases and 5 bases, in that order; junction bases with no gene match: 8. The clonotype originates from a female donor in good health. The genes are TRBV6-4 and TRBJ1-2; 11 nucleotides align to TRBD1. As DNA, the CDR3 is TGTGCCAGCAGCCTCTCGGACAGGGGGCCATATGGCTACACCTTC. It is translated as CASSLSDRGPYGYTF.